The T cell receptor (beta chain) described here comes from a study of blood T cell repertoires in COVID-19. Overall study: Samples came from the United States, Italy and Spain, spanning acute and convalescent COVID-19.

Here immunoSEQ multiplex PCR was the method, and the copy in TCRdb shows in-frame clones only, minus some. The table lists around 140,000 clones, roughly four fifths of them singletons. The sample comprised peripheral blood. The TCR was taken from a human donor with acute or convalescent COVID-19. The donor label of this sample is uncertain.

Here the CDR3 reads CASSLEIGQGAGELFF. The DNA of the CDR3 is TGCGCCAGCAGCTTGGAGATCGGACAGGGCGCCGGGGAGCTGTTTTTT. The chain combines TRBV5-1 with TRBJ2-2; TRBD1 agrees at 8 bases. Germline assignment: CDR1 SGHRS and CDR2 YFSETQ. The CDR3 extends over 16 amino acids. The V and J ends lost 0 bases and 6 bases, in that order; junction bases with no gene match: 7. Using reference TRBV5-1 and TRBJ2-2 for the parts outside the CDR3, the full variable domain is KAGVTQTPRYLIKTRGQQVTLSCSPISGHRSVSWYQQTPGQGLQFLFEYFSETQRNKGNFPGRFSGRQFSNSRSEMNVSTLELGDSALYLCASSLEIGQGAGELFFGEGSRLTVL.